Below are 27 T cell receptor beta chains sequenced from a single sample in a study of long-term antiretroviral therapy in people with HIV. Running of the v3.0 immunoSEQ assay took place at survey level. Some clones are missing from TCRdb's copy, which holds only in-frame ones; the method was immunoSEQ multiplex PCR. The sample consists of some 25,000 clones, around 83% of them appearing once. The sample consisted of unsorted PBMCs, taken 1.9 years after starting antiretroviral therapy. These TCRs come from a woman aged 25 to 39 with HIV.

The CDR3 reads CASSDSNLSPLHF. In nucleotides, the CDR3 is TGTGCCAGCAGTGACTCGAATTTGTCACCCCTCCACTTT. The chain employs TRBV6-4 and TRBJ1-6; D uncertain. V was pared by 0 bases and J by 10 bases, with 7 bases between. This CDR3 is 13 amino acids long. Germline V gene sequence: CDR1 MRHNA, CDR2 SNTAGT.

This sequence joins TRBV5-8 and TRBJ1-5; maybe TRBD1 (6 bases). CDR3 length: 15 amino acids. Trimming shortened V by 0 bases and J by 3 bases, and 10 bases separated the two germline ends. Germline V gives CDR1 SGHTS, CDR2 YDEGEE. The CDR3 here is CASSLETGDNQPQHF. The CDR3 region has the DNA TGTGCCAGCAGCTTGGAGACAGGAGACAATCAGCCCCAGCATTTT.

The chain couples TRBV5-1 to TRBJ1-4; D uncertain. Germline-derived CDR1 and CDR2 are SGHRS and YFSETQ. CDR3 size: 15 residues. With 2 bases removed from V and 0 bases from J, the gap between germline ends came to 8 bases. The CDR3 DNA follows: TGCGCCAGCAGCTTACAACTAGCAACTAATGAAAAACTGTTTTTT. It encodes CASSLQLATNEKLFF.

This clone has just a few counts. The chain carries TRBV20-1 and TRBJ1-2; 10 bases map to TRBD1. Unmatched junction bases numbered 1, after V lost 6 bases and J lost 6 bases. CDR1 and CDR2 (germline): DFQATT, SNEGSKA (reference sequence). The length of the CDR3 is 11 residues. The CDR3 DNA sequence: TGCAGTGCAGACAGGGGGCATGGCTACACCTTC. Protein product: CSADRGHGYTF.

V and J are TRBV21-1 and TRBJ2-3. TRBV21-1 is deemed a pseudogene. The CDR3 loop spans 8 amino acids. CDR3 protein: CASSKQYF. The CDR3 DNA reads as TGTGCCAGCAGCAAACAGTATTTT.

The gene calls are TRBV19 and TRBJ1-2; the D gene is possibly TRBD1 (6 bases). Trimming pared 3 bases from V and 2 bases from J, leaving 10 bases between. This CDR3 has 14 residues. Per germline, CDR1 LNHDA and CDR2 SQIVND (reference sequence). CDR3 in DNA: TGTGCCAGTAGTATCCGGACAGACAACTATGGCTACACCTTC. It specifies CASSIRTDNYGYTF. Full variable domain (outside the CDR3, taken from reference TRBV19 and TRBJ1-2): DGGITQSPKYLFRKEGQNVTLSCEQNLNHDAMYWYRQDPGQGLRLIYYSQIVNDFQKGDIAEGYSVSREKKESFPLTVTSAQKNPTAFYLCASSIRTDNYGYTFGSGTRLTVV.

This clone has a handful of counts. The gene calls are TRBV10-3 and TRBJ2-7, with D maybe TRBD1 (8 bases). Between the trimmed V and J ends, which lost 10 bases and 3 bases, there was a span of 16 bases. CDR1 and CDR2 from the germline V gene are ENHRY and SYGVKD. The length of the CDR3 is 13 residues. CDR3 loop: CATSGTGLYEQYF. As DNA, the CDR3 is TGTGCCACCAGCGGGACAGGACTCTACGAGCAGTACTTC.

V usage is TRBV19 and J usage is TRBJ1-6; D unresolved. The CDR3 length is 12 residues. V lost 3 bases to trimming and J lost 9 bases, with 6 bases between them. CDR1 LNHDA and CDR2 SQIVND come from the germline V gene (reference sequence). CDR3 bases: TGTGCCAGTAGTATTATGGGTTCACCCCTCCACTTT. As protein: CASSIMGSPLHF.

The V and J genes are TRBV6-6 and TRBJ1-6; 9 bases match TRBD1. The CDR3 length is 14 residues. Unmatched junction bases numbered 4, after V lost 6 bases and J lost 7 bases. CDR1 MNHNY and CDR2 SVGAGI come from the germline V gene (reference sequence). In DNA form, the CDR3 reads TGTGCCAGCAGGTGGACAGGGGAGAATTCACCCCTCCACTTT. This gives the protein CASRWTGENSPLHF.

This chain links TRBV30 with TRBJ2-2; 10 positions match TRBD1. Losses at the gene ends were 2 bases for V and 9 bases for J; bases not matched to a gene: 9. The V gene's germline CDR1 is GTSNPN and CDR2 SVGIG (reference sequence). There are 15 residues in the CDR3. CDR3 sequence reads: CAWSTLTGGNRELFF. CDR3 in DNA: TGTGCCTGGAGTACTTTGACAGGGGGCAATCGGGAGCTGTTTTTT.

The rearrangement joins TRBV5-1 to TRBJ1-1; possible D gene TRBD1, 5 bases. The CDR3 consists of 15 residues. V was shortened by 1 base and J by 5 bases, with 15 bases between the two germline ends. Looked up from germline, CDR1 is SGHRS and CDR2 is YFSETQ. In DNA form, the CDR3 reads TGCGCCAGCAGCTTGTCGGGACCCCCAAAAACTGAAGCTTTCTTT. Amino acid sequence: CASSLSGPPKTEAFF.

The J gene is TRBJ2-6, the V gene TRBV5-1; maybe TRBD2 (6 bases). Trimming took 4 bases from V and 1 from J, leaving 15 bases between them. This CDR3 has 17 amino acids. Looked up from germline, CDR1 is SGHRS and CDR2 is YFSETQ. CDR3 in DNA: TGCGCCAGCAGCGATACCTCGGGACTTTCTGGGGCCAACGTCCTGACTTTC. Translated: CASSDTSGLSGANVLTF.

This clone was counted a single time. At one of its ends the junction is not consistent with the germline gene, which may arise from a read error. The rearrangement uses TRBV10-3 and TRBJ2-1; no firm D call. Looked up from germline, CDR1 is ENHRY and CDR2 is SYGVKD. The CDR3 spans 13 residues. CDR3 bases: TGTGCCATCAGCGAGTTGACAAGCAATGAGCAGTTCTTC. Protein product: CAISELTSNEQFF.

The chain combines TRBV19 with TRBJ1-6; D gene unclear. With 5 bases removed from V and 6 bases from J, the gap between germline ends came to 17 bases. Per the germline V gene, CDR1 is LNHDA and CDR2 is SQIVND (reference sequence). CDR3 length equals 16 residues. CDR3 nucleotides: TGTGCCAGTAGTGCTCAAAACCTCCGATTTAATTCACCCCTCCACTTT. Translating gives CASSAQNLRFNSPLHF.

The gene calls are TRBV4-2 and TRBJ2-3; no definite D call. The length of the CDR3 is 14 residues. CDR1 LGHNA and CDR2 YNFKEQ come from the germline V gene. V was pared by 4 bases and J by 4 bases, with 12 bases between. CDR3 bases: TGTGCCAGCAGCCCTTATACGGGCGCAGATACGCAGTATTTT. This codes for CASSPYTGADTQYF.

As DNA, the CDR3 is TGTGCCAGCTCACAGGGCGCCCCGGCCTACGAGCAGTACGTC. It specifies CASSQGAPAYEQYV. V usage is TRBV18 and J usage is TRBJ2-7; D not resolved. V was clipped by 4 bases and J by 2 bases, with 12 bases between them. This CDR3 comprises 14 residues. Germline V gives CDR1 KGHSH, CDR2 LQKENI.

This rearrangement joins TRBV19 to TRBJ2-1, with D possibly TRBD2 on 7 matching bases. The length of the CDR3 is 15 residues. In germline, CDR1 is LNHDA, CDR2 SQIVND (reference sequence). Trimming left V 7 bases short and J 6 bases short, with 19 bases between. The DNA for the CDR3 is TGTGCCAGTACTCCCCGCGAGGGGGGGCGCAATGAGCAGTTCTTC. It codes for CASTPREGGRNEQFF.

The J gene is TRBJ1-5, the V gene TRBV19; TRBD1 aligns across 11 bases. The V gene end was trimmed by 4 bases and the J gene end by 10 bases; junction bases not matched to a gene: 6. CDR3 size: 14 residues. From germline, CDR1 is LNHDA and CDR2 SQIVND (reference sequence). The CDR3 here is CASSTWTGGQPQHF. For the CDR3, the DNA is TGTGCCAGTAGTACTTGGACAGGGGGCCAACCCCAGCATTTT. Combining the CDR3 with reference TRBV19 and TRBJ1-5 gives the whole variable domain DGGITQSPKYLFRKEGQNVTLSCEQNLNHDAMYWYRQDPGQGLRLIYYSQIVNDFQKGDIAEGYSVSREKKESFPLTVTSAQKNPTAFYLCASSTWTGGQPQHFGDGTRLSIL.

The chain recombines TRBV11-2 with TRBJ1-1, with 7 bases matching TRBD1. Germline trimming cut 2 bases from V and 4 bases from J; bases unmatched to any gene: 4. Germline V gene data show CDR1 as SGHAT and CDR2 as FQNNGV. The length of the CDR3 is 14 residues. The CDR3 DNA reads TGTGCCAGCAGCTTATTAGCAGGGGGCACTGAAGCTTTCTTT. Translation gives CASSLLAGGTEAFF.

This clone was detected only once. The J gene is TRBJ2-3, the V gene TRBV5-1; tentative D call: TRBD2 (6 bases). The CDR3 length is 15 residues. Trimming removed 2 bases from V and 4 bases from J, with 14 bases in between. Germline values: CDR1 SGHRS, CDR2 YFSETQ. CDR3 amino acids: CASSFQLPGADTQYF. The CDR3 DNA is TGCGCCAGCAGCTTCCAACTCCCGGGGGCAGATACGCAGTATTTT. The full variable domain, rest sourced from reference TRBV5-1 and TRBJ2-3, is KAGVTQTPRYLIKTRGQQVTLSCSPISGHRSVSWYQQTPGQGLQFLFEYFSETQRNKGNFPGRFSGRQFSNSRSEMNVSTLELGDSALYLCASSFQLPGADTQYFGPGTRLTVL.

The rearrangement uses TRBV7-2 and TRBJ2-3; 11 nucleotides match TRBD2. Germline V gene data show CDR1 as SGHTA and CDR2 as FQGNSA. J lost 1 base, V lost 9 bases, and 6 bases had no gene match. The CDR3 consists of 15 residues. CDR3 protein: CARGLAGWGTDTQYF. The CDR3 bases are TGTGCCAGAGGACTAGCGGGTTGGGGCACAGATACGCAGTATTTT.

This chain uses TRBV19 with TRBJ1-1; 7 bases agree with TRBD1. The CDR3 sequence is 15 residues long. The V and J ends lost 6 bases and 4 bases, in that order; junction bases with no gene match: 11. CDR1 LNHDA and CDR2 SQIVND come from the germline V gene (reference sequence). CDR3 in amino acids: CASSHRGGVRTEAFF. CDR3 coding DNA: TGTGCCAGTAGCCACAGGGGAGGTGTGCGCACTGAAGCTTTCTTT.

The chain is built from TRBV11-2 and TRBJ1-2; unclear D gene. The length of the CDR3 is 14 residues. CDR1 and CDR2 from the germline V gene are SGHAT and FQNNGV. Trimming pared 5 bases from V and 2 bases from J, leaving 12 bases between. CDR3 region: CASSPLQTNYGYTF. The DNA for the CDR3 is TGTGCCAGCAGCCCTCTCCAGACCAACTATGGCTACACCTTC.

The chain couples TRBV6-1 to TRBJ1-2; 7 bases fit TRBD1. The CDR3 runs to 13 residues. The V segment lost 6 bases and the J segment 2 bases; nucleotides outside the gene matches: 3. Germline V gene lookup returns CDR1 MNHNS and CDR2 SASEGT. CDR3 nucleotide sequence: TGTGCCAGCAGCCGGGACAGAAACTATGGCTACACCTTC. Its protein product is CASSRDRNYGYTF.

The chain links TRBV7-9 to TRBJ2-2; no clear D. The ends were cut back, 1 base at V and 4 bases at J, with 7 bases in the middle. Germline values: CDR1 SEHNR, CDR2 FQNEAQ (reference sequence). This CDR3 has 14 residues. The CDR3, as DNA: TGTGCCAGCAGCTTAGTACAGACCACCGGGGAGCTGTTTTTT. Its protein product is CASSLVQTTGELFF.

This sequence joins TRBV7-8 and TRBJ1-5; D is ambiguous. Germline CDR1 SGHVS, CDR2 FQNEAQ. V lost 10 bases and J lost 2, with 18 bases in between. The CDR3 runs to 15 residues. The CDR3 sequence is CATSRRARGNQPQHF. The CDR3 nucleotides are TGTGCCACCTCGAGGCGGGCGCGAGGCAATCAGCCCCAGCATTTT. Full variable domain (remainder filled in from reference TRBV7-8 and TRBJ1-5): GAGVSQSPRYKVAKRGQDVALRCDPISGHVSLFWYQQALGQGPEFLTYFQNEAQLDKSGLPSDRFFAERPEGSVSTLKIQRTQQEDSAVYLCATSRRARGNQPQHFGDGTRLSIL.

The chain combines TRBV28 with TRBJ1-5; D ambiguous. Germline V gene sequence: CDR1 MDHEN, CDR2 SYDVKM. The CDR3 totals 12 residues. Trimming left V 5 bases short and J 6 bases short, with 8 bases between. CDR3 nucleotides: TGTGCCAGCAGTCAAGGAGTTCAGCCCCAGCATTTT. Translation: CASSQGVQPQHF.